This is a list of T cell receptor beta chains from one sample in a study of regulatory T cells in long-lasting Graves disease. In TCRdb, the multiplex PCR reads were re-called with MiXCR into one record per CDR3 protein. Here the sample spans 350,000 to 550,000 distinct CDR3 sequences, about 15% being singletons. These data were also reused for a study on T cells in Graves' hyperthyroidism and ophthalmopathy.

Sequenced material: peripheral blood mononuclear cells (PBMCs), taken at new diagnosis, from a patient treated with antithyroid drugs. Every receptor here comes from a woman in her fifties or sixties with Graves disease. Both conserved end residues are part of each CDR3. Fields, in order: D gene, J gene, clone size, V gene, CDR3 DNA, CDR3 protein. The D gene is left open where the match is weak. Clone sizes are given selectively: once, few, many, or a class where the clone is expanded.

d_gene: NA; j_gene: TRBJ2-2; abundance: many; v_gene: TRBV24-1; CDR3nt: TGTGCCACCAGGACCTTTACCGGGGAGCTGTTTTTT; CDR3aa: CATRTFTGELFF
d_gene: NA; j_gene: TRBJ2-2; abundance: many; v_gene: TRBV7-3; CDR3nt: TGTGCCAGCAGCACCCCAAAAGGGACGCCTGTGAACACCGGGGAGCTGTTTTTT; CDR3aa: CASSTPKGTPVNTGELFF
d_gene: NA; j_gene: TRBJ1-4; abundance: NA; v_gene: TRBV6-2/TRBV6-3; CDR3nt: NA; CDR3aa: CASRRPEGSVKNCFF
d_gene: NA; j_gene: TRBJ2-2; abundance: NA; v_gene: TRBV20-1; CDR3nt: TGCAGTGCTAGAGTCGGCGCAGTTCCGCGGACCGGGGAGCTGTTTTTT; CDR3aa: CSARVGAVPRTGELFF
d_gene: NA; j_gene: TRBJ2-5; abundance: many; v_gene: TRBV20-1; CDR3nt: TGCAGTGCTAGGGCGCAGGGGAGGTCACAAGAGACCCAGTACTTC; CDR3aa: CSARAQGRSQETQYF
d_gene: NA; j_gene: TRBJ2-3; abundance: few; v_gene: TRBV20-1; CDR3nt: TGCAGTGCTAGAGATCGGGGGATCGCAGATACGCAGTATTTT; CDR3aa: CSARDRGIADTQYF
d_gene: TRBD1; j_gene: TRBJ2-5; abundance: many; v_gene: TRBV18; CDR3nt: TGTGCCAGCTCACGCGGACAGGGAGACAACCAAGAGACCCAGTACTTC; CDR3aa: CASSRGQGDNQETQYF
d_gene: TRBD1; j_gene: TRBJ2-6; abundance: few; v_gene: TRBV10-3; CDR3nt: TGTGCCATCAGTGGGGACAGAGTCCTGACTTTC; CDR3aa: CAISGDRVLTF
d_gene: NA; j_gene: TRBJ2-2; abundance: NA; v_gene: TRBV12-3/TRBV12-4; CDR3nt: TGTGCCAGCAGCCCGACATACTCATATACACCGGGGGAGCTGTTTTTT; CDR3aa: CASSPTYSYTPGELFF
d_gene: TRBD1; j_gene: TRBJ1-1; abundance: many; v_gene: TRBV11-3; CDR3nt: TGTGCCAGCAGCTTACCCGGACAGGGGTGGAACACTGAAGCTTTCTTT; CDR3aa: CASSLPGQGWNTEAFF
d_gene: TRBD2; j_gene: TRBJ2-1; abundance: many; v_gene: TRBV6-2/TRBV6-3; CDR3nt: TGTGCCAGCACCATGACCCGGGGGGGTATCGGCACCCCTAGCTCCTACAATGAGCAGTTCTTC; CDR3aa: CASTMTRGGIGTPSSYNEQFF